This entry features one T cell receptor (beta chain) sequence. The antigen is undetermined. The data were obtained in a study of T cell responses to AZD1222 COVID-19 vaccine. General study results and limits: Regions 160-218 and 743-854 dominated among vaccine-associated CD4 TCRs spanning spike. Clonal diversity was possibly underestimated, and the donors were mostly white British, with more females. Repertoires in all cases were sampled only once the peak T cell response had passed.

Here immunoSEQ multiplex PCR was the method, and the copy in TCRdb shows in-frame clones only, minus some. The top ten clones hold about 1.3% of a sample with some 74,000 clones, roughly 90% of them seen once. The CDR3 has 17 residues. Trimming shortened V by 5 bases and J by 0 bases, and 14 bases separated the two germline ends. The germline CDR1 and CDR2 sequences are SGHAT and FQNNGV. The chain couples TRBV11-2 to TRBJ1-6; D gene uncertain. Material: peripheral blood, obtained 28 days after the second AZD1222 dose. The receptor's source is an adult who received the AZD1222 COVID-19 vaccine. CDR3 region: CASSPRRTLSYNSPLHF. CDR3 in DNA: TGTGCCAGCAGCCCAAGACGGACCCTCTCCTATAATTCACCCCTCCACTTT.